Below are 24 T cell receptor beta chains sequenced from a single sample in a study of Ad26.COV2.S vaccination and SARS-CoV-2 variants (dated by TCRdb to the early 2020s). The method was the immunoSEQ multiplex PCR assay. In TCRdb, the immuneACCESS table is reduced to in-frame sequences with V and J assigned. These tables do not hold every clone; where another copy was compared, an unresolved V gene accounts for under half, and the others remain unexplained. The sample includes approximately 360,000 clones, with under 90% observed a single time. The top ten constitute 7.4% of the sample. This sample's treatment or condition label indicates: some 19 received Ad26.COV2.S at low or high dose, single or two shots; about five received placebo; per-sample allocation not given. For vaccine and placebo recipients, the sequenced repertoires came from samples collected on day 63 after the first injection.

The sequences come from peripheral blood, collected in a trial of Ad26.COV2.S vaccine versus placebo. Receptor source: a person between 18 and 60 years old who received the Ad26.COV2.S COVID-19 vaccine or a placebo.

The chain has TRBV19 and TRBJ2-7; the match to TRBD2 covers 7 bases. Germline lookup yields CDR1 LNHDA and CDR2 SQIVND (reference sequence). This CDR3 contains 14 residues. Trimming at V came to 5 bases and at J to 0 bases, leaving 4 bases not matched to a gene. DNA of the CDR3: TGTGCCAGTAGTGGTCTAGCGGACTCCTACGAGCAGTACTTC. It is translated as CASSGLADSYEQYF.

The chain links TRBV27 to TRBJ1-5; no definite D call. There are 14 residues in the CDR3. Between the trimmed V and J ends, which lost 3 bases and 4 bases, there was a span of 10 bases. Germline V lookup: CDR1 MNHEY, CDR2 SMNVEV (reference sequence). CDR3 sequence (DNA): TGTGCCAGCAGTTTGATCGGCAGGAATCAGCCCCAGCATTTT. It specifies CASSLIGRNQPQHF.

This chain links TRBV3-1 (or the pseudogene TRBV3-2) with TRBJ2-2, with 9 bases lining up with TRBD2. V shed 4 bases, J shed 6 bases, and the junction held 6 bases outside the gene matches. The CDR3 is 15 amino acids. Germline V lookup: CDR1 LGHDT, CDR2 YNNKEL (reference sequence). CDR3 DNA: TGTGCCAGCAGCCTCGGCGGGGGGGCGGCCGGGGAGCTGTTTTTT. Its protein is CASSLGGGAAGELFF.

The CDR3 region is CASSSGPYTGELFF. DNA of the CDR3: TGTGCCAGCAGCTCGGGACCATACACCGGGGAGCTGTTTTTT. The rearrangement joins TRBV5-4 to TRBJ2-2, with D possibly being TRBD1 or TRBD2 (5 bases each). The CDR3 length is 14 residues. The germline V gene has CDR1 SGHNT and CDR2 YYREEE (reference sequence). V lost 3 bases, J lost 3 bases, and 9 bases lay in between.

This clone was detected many times. The chain employs TRBV19 and TRBJ1-5; unclear D gene. The CDR3 spans 14 residues. The germline gives CDR1 LNHDA, CDR2 SQIVND (reference sequence). Trimming removed 6 bases from V and 4 bases from J, with 13 bases in between. The CDR3 bases are TGTGCCAGTAGATCGGACCTGGGGAATCAGCCCCAGCATTTT. This sequence encodes CASRSDLGNQPQHF.

This clone was found once. This sequence joins TRBV6-5 and TRBJ2-7; D not resolved. V lost 5 bases to trimming and J lost 4 bases, with 9 bases between them. CDR1 is MNHEY, CDR2 SVGAGI, per germline. There are 12 residues in the CDR3. DNA for the CDR3: TGTGCCAGCAGTCCTCTCTGGTACGAGCAGTACTTC. Translating gives CASSPLWYEQYF.

The rearrangement links TRBV15 to TRBJ2-3, with 8 bases identical to TRBD2. The CDR3 sequence is 17 residues long. Unmatched junction bases numbered 8, after V lost 3 bases and J lost 0 bases. The germline V gene encodes CDR1 LNHNV and CDR2 YYDKDF (reference sequence). Written as DNA, the CDR3 is TGTGCCACCAGCAGGGGCGGGAGGACTTCTAGCACAGATACGCAGTATTTT. It yields the protein CATSRGGRTSSTDTQYF.

This clone was counted a single time. This chain uses TRBV6-1 with TRBJ2-3; D perhaps matches TRBD1 (7 bases). The CDR3 sequence is 15 residues long. Germline CDR1 is MNHNS and CDR2 is SASEGT. V lost 2 bases to trimming and J lost 1 base, with 10 bases between them. The CDR3 bases are TGTGCCAGCAGTGAACCAGGGGGGCGCACAGATACGCAGTATTTT. This codes for CASSEPGGRTDTQYF.

J is TRBJ2-5 and V is TRBV18, with 7 bases identical to TRBD1. The V gene's germline CDR1 is KGHSH and CDR2 LQKENI. There are 15 residues in the CDR3. V trimming: 3 bases; J trimming: 2 bases; junction bases outside the gene matches: 6. The CDR3 DNA is TGTGCCAGCTCACCCAGAGACAGGGAGCAAGAGACCCAGTACTTC. Protein sequence: CASSPRDREQETQYF.

The chain has TRBV5-1 and TRBJ2-3; no reliable D call. V shed 3 bases and J shed 1 base, with 18 bases lying between them. Looked up from germline, CDR1 is SGHRS and CDR2 is YFSETQ. CDR3 size: 17 residues. The CDR3 spells CASSSSIYKVGTDTQYF. The CDR3, as DNA: TGCGCCAGCAGCTCCTCTATTTATAAGGTGGGCACAGATACGCAGTATTTT. Full variable domain (rest looked up from reference TRBV5-1 and TRBJ2-3): KAGVTQTPRYLIKTRGQQVTLSCSPISGHRSVSWYQQTPGQGLQFLFEYFSETQRNKGNFPGRFSGRQFSNSRSEMNVSTLELGDSALYLCASSSSIYKVGTDTQYFGPGTRLTVL.

The J gene is TRBJ2-7, the V gene TRBV12-3 or TRBV12-4, with D possibly being TRBD1 (5 bases). The CDR3 loop spans 13 amino acids. V lost 5 bases and J 5 bases, leaving 13 bases between the germline ends. This chain's CDR3 is CASSTQVPHEQYF. CDR3 DNA: TGTGCCAGCAGTACACAGGTTCCCCACGAGCAGTACTTC.

The CDR3 is CASSPLRGRSFGYTF. CDR3 sequence (DNA): TGTGCCAGCAGCCCTCTCAGAGGACGGTCGTTTGGCTACACCTTC. This chain joins TRBV11-2 and TRBJ1-2, with D unresolved. Germline V gives CDR1 SGHAT, CDR2 FQNNGV. The CDR3 totals 15 residues. With 5 bases removed from V and 7 bases from J, the gap between germline ends came to 20 bases. Variable domain in full (rest from reference TRBV11-2 and TRBJ1-2): EAGVAQSPRYKIIEKRQSVAFWCNPISGHATLYWYQQILGQGPKLLIQFQNNGVVDDSQLPKDRFSAERLKGVDSTLKIQPAKLEDSAVYLCASSPLRGRSFGYTFGSGTRLTVV.

This clone was seen only once. J is TRBJ2-7 and V is TRBV27; 7 bases fit TRBD1. With 4 bases clipped from V and 3 bases from J, the junction kept 3 bases outside the gene matches. Germline CDR1 and CDR2: MNHEY and SMNVEV (reference sequence). This CDR3 has 13 residues. CDR3 sequence: CASSSRTGYEQYF. CDR3 bases: TGTGCCAGCAGTTCCCGGACAGGCTACGAGCAGTACTTC.

V is TRBV7-3 and J is TRBJ2-3; D might be TRBD1 or TRBD2, each matching 6 bases. The ends were cut back, 3 bases at V and 2 bases at J, with 12 bases in the middle. Germline V gene lookup returns CDR1 SGHTA and CDR2 FQGTGA. The CDR3 runs 15 residues. CDR3 bases: TGTGCCAGCAGCTTGGGGGGCGTAGCCACAGATACGCAGTATTTT. It translates to CASSLGGVATDTQYF.

The chain combines TRBV19 with TRBJ1-5; tentative D call: TRBD1 (5 bases). Germline assignment: CDR1 LNHDA and CDR2 SQIVND (reference sequence). Trimming cost V 5 bases and J 6 bases, with 11 bases left between them. The CDR3 extends over 13 amino acids. The CDR3 region is CASSWGEGQPQHF. CDR3 nucleotides: TGTGCCAGTAGTTGGGGGGAAGGTCAGCCCCAGCATTTT.

The chain recombines TRBV5-3 with TRBJ2-2; D is ambiguous. TRBV5-3 is known as an ORF, though its function is uncertain. V lost 6 bases to trimming and J lost 6 bases, with 9 bases between them. The CDR3 totals 12 residues. The CDR3 DNA sequence: TGTGCCAGAACCAAACTCGCCGGGGAGCTGTTTTTT. Translating gives CARTKLAGELFF.

This clone has a handful of counts. The CDR3 here is CASSYVGFNYGYTF. CDR3 sequence (DNA): TGTGCCAGCAGTTACGTGGGATTCAACTATGGCTACACCTTC. V and J are TRBV6-2 or TRBV6-3 and TRBJ1-2; D is undetermined. Trimming pared 2 bases from V and 2 bases from J, leaving 9 bases between. Germline CDR1 and CDR2: MNHEY and SVGEGT. This CDR3 comprises 14 residues.

The rearrangement links TRBV18 to TRBJ2-5, with 7 bases fitting TRBD2. This CDR3 region has 15 residues. The germline gives CDR1 KGHSH, CDR2 LQKENI. J lost 0 bases, V lost 8 bases, and 9 bases had no gene match. CDR3 amino acids: CASTLTSSDQETQYF. In DNA form, the CDR3 reads TGTGCCAGCACCTTGACTAGCTCGGACCAAGAGACCCAGTACTTC. Together with reference TRBV18 and TRBJ2-5, the CDR3 gives the full variable domain: NAGVMQNPRHLVRRRGQEARLRCSPMKGHSHVYWYRQLPEEGLKFMVYLQKENIIDESGMPKERFSAEFPKEGPSILRIQQVVRGDSAAYFCASTLTSSDQETQYFGPGTRLLVL.

The chain uses TRBV9 and TRBJ2-7, with 11 bases fitting TRBD2. The V segment lost 6 bases and the J segment 10 bases; nucleotides outside the gene matches: 6. The germline V gene has CDR1 SGDLS and CDR2 YYNGEE. The CDR3 sequence is 12 residues long. The CDR3 DNA follows: TGTGCCAGCACCGGGACTAGCGGCGTACAGTACTTC. Its translation is CASTGTSGVQYF. Supplemented by reference TRBV9 and TRBJ2-7, the full variable domain reads DSGVTQTPKHLITATGQRVTLRCSPRSGDLSVYWYQQSLDQGLQFLIQYYNGEERAKGNILERFSAQQFPDLHSELNLSSLELGDSALYFCASTGTSGVQYFGPGTRLTVT.

The J gene is TRBJ2-5, the V gene TRBV5-5; D gene unclear. CDR1 and CDR2 from the germline V gene are SGHKS and YYEKEE (reference sequence). Trimming shortened V by 6 bases and J by 0 bases, and 15 bases separated the two germline ends. This CDR3 contains 15 residues. The CDR3 DNA sequence: TGTGCCAGCACCCAGATAGACGGATACCAAGAGACCCAGTACTTC. It specifies CASTQIDGYQETQYF.

The chain couples TRBV4-3 to TRBJ1-1; D call uncertain. The CDR3 loop spans 14 amino acids. The germline gives CDR1 LGHNA, CDR2 YSLEER. Trimming left V 0 bases short and J 5 bases short, with 10 bases between. CDR3 sequence (DNA): TGCGCCAGCAGCCAAGAACGGCAGGAGACTGAAGCTTTCTTT. Its protein is CASSQERQETEAFF.

The genes are TRBV5-1 and TRBJ1-2; 8 bases fit TRBD1. V shed 5 bases and J 7 bases; nucleotides not matched to a gene: 13. Germline CDR1 and CDR2: SGHRS and YFSETQ. CDR3 length equals 15 residues. As DNA, the CDR3 is TGCGCCAGCAGTCCCTCGACAGGGGCGGGCAGTGGCTACACCTTC. It specifies CASSPSTGAGSGYTF.

DNA for the CDR3: TGCGCCAGCAGCCCCGGGGCAGGGGGAAATCAGCCCCAGCATTTT. Translation gives CASSPGAGGNQPQHF. The chain employs TRBV5-1 and TRBJ1-5; 7 nucleotides line up with TRBD1. Germline values: CDR1 SGHRS, CDR2 YFSETQ. CDR3 length equals 15 residues. After removal of 4 bases from V and 4 bases from J, the junction contained 8 bases not matched to a gene.

V is TRBV4-2 and J is TRBJ2-1; D remains unclear. The CDR3 has 16 residues. CDR1 is LGHNA, CDR2 YNFKEQ, per germline. V was cut by 1 base and J by 6 bases, with 16 bases left in between. This CDR3 reads CASSQGSSPRVNEQFF. DNA of the CDR3: TGTGCCAGCAGCCAAGGTTCCAGCCCACGAGTCAATGAGCAGTTCTTC.